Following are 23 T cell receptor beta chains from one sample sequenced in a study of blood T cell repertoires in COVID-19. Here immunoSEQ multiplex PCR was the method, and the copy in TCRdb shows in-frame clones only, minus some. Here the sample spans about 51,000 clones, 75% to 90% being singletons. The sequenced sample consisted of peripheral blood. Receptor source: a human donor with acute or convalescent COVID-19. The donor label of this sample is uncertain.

The CDR3 nucleotides are TGTGCCAGCAGCTTAGCCTCGACAGGGGGCGTTTTGGGCTACACCTTC. It is translated as CASSLASTGGVLGYTF. V and J are TRBV11-2 and TRBJ1-2, with 10 nucleotides matching TRBD1. Germline V gene data show CDR1 as SGHAT and CDR2 as FQNNGV. CDR3 length equals 16 residues. V was clipped by 1 base and J by 8 bases; unmatched bases: 10.

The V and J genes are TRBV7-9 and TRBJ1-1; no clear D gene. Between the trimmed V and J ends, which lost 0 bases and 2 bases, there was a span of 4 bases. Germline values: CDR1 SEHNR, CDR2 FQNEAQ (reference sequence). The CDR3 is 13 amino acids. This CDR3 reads CASSLALNTEAFF. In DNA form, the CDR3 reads TGTGCCAGCAGCTTAGCACTTAACACTGAAGCTTTCTTT.

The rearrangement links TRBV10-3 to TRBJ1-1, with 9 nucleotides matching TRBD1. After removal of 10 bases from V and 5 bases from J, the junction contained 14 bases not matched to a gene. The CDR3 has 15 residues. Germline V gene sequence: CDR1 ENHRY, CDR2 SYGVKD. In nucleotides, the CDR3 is TGTGCCACCATGGGCCTGGACAGGGGTGGGACTGAAGCTTTCTTT. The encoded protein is CATMGLDRGGTEAFF.

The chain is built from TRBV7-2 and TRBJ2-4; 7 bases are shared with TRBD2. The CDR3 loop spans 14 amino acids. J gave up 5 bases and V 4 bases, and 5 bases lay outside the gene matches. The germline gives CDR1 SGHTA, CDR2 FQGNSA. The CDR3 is CASSYQRDQNIQYF. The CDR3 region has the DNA TGTGCCAGCAGCTACCAGCGGGACCAAAACATTCAGTACTTC.

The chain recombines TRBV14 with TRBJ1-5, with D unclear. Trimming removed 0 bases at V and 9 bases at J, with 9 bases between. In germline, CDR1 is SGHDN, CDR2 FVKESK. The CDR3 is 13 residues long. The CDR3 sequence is CASSQEQFLPQHF. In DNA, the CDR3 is TGTGCCAGCAGCCAAGAGCAGTTCTTGCCCCAGCATTTT.

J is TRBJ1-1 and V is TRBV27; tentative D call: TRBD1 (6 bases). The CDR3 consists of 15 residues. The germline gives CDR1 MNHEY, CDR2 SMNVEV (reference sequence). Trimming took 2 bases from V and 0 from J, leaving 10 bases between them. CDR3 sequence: CASSLRGTMNTEAFF. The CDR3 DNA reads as TGTGCCAGCAGTTTAAGGGGGACTATGAACACTGAAGCTTTCTTT.

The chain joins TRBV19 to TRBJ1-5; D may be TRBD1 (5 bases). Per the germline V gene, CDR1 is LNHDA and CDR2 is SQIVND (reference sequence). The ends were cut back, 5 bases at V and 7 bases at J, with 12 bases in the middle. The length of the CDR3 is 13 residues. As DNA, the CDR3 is TGTGCCAGTAGTTGGGGCAGGGAACAGCCCCAGCATTTT. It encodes CASSWGREQPQHF.

The CDR3 DNA follows: TGTGCCAGCAGTGAAGGTAGCTTTAACTATGGCTACACCTTC. Its protein is CASSEGSFNYGYTF. The chain employs TRBV6-1 and TRBJ1-2; D unclear. Trimming removed 1 base at V and 1 base at J, with 7 bases between. The CDR3 totals 14 residues. Germline CDR1 and CDR2: MNHNS and SASEGT.

CDR3 sequence: CASSVVTGVTEAFF. CDR3 nucleotide sequence: TGTGCCAGCAGTGTAGTGACAGGGGTCACTGAAGCTTTCTTT. The chain combines TRBV2 with TRBJ1-1; 8 bases line up with TRBD1. The J segment lost 4 bases and the V segment lost 4 bases, leaving 5 bases of the junction unmatched. The CDR3 contains 14 residues. The germline V gene encodes CDR1 SNHLY and CDR2 FYNNEI.

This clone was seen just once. CDR3: CASSPGGRGWEETQYF. CDR3 in DNA: TGTGCCAGCAGCCCAGGCGGGAGAGGGTGGGAAGAGACCCAGTACTTC. The chain is built from TRBV7-3 and TRBJ2-5, with 7 bases aligning to TRBD2. The germline V gene encodes CDR1 SGHTA and CDR2 FQGTGA. The CDR3 covers 16 residues. The trim removed 5 bases at V and 3 bases at J, leaving 12 bases unmatched.

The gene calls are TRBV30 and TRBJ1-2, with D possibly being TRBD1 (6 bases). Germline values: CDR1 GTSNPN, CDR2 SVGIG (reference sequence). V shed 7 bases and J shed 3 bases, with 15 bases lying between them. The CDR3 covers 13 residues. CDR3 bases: TGTGCCTTACCACAGGGAGAATACTATGGCTACACCTTC. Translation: CALPQGEYYGYTF. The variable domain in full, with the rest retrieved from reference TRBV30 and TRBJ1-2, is SQTIHQWPATLVQPVGSPLSLECTVEGTSNPNLYWYRQAAGRGLQLLFYSVGIGQISSEVPQNLSASRPQDRQFILSSKKLLLSDSGFYLCALPQGEYYGYTFGSGTRLTVV.

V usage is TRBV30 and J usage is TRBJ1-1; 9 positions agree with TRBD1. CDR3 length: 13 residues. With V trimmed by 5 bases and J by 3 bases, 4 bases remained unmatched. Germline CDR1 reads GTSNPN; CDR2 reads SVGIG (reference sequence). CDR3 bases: TGTGCCTGGCAGACAGGGGGATACACTGAAGCTTTCTTT. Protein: CAWQTGGYTEAFF.

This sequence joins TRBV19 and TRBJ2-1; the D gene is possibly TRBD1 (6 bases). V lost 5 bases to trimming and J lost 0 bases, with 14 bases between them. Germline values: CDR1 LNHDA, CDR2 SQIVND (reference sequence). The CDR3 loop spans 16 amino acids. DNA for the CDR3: TGTGCCAGTAGTCTCGATACAGGGAGCTCCTACAATGAGCAGTTCTTC. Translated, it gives CASSLDTGSSYNEQFF.

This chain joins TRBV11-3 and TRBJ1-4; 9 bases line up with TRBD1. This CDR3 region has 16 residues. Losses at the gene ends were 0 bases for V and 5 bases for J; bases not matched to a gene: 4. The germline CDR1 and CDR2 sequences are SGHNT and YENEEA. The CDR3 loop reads CASSLDSGTGNEKLFF. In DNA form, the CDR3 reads TGTGCCAGCAGCTTAGATTCCGGGACAGGGAATGAAAAACTGTTTTTT.

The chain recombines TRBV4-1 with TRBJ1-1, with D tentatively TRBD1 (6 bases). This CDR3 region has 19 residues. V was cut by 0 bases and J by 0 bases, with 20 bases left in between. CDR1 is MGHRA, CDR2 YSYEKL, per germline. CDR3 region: CASSQDNTTGFGMNTEAFF. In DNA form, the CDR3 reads TGCGCCAGCAGCCAAGACAATACGACAGGATTTGGCATGAACACTGAAGCTTTCTTT.

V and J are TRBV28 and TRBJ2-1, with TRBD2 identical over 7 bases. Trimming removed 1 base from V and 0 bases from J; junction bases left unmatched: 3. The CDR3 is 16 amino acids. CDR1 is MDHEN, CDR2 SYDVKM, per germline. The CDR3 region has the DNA TGTGCCAGCAGTTTATCAGCGGGAAGCTCCTACAATGAGCAGTTCTTC. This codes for CASSLSAGSSYNEQFF.

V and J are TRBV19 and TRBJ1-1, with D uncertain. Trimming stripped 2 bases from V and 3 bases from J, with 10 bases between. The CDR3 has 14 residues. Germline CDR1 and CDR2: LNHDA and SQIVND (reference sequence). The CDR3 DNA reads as TGTGCCAGTAGTATACTCGCGTTGGACACTGAAGCTTTCTTT. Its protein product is CASSILALDTEAFF.

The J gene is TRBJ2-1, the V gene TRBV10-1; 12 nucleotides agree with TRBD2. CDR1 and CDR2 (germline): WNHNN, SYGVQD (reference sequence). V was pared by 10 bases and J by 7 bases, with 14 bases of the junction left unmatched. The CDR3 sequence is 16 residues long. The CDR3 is CAMISASGGAGNEQFF. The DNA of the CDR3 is TGCGCCATGATTTCCGCTAGCGGGGGGGCAGGAAATGAGCAGTTCTTC.

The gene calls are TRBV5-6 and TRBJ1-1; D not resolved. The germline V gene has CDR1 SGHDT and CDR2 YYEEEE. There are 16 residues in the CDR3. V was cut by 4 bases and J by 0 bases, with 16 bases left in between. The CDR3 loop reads CASSPLAWAMNTEAFF. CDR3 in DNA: TGTGCCAGCAGCCCTCTCGCCTGGGCCATGAACACTGAAGCTTTCTTT.

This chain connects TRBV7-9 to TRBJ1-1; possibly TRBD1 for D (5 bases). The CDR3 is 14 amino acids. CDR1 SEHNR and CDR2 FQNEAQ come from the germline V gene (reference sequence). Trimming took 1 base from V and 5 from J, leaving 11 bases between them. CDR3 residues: CASSLEGVETEAFF. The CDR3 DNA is TGTGCCAGCAGCTTAGAAGGGGTTGAGACTGAAGCTTTCTTT.

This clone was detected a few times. The CDR3 nucleotides are TGCAGTGCTAGTTGGTTGGAGGACCGTGAAGCTTTCTTT. This translates into CSASWLEDREAFF. This chain connects TRBV20-1 to TRBJ1-1; D remains unclear. This CDR3 has 13 residues. V was shortened by 3 bases and J by 7 bases, with 15 bases between the two germline ends. Germline assignment: CDR1 DFQATT and CDR2 SNEGSKA (reference sequence).

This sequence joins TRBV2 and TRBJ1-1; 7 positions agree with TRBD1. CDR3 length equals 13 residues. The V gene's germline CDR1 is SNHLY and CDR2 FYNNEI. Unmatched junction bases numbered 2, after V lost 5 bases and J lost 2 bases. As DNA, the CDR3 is TGTGCCAGCAGTACAGGGGTAAACACTGAAGCTTTCTTT. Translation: CASSTGVNTEAFF.

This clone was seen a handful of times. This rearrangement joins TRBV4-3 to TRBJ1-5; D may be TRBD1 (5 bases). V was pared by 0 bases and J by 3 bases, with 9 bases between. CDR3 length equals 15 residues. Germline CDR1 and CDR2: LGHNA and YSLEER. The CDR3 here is CASSQEMTDNQPQHF. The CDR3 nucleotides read TGCGCCAGCAGCCAAGAAATGACAGACAATCAGCCCCAGCATTTT.